What follows are 18 T cell receptor beta chains derived from one specimen sequenced in a study of T cells after yellow fever vaccination. TCRdb re-derived calls from the 5' RACE reads in MiXCR, one entry per CDR3 protein. The profile shows approximately 610,000 distinct CDR3 sequences, roughly a sixth of them singletons. This specimen consisted of PBMCs, obtained about 5 days after the first yellow fever vaccination. These receptors were obtained from a man aged 18 to 29 who received the YFV17D yellow fever vaccine.

A few counts support this clonotype. The CDR3 here is CASSLPGGGQPQHF. CDR3 DNA sequence: TGTGCCAGCAGTTTACCAGGGGGCGGCCAGCCCCAGCATTTT. The genes are TRBV28 and TRBJ1-5, with 8 bases identical to TRBD1. Losses at the gene ends were 2 bases for V and 7 bases for J; bases not matched to a gene: 4. This CDR3 has 14 amino acids. Germline loops: CDR1 MDHEN, CDR2 SYDVKM.

This clonotype was observed at least ten times. V and J are TRBV28 and TRBJ2-2; D might be TRBD2 (5 bases). This CDR3 comprises 15 residues. Germline V gene lookup returns CDR1 MDHEN and CDR2 SYDVKM. Trimming took off 7 bases at V and 0 bases at J, with 12 bases between the two ends. CDR3 sequence (DNA): TGTGCCAGCACTGACTACAAACCGAACACCGGGGAGCTGTTTTTT. Translation gives CASTDYKPNTGELFF.

This clonotype was recorded at least ten times. V gene TRBV24-1 combines with J gene TRBJ2-3, with D possibly matching TRBD2 (7 bases). Germline lookup yields CDR1 KGHDR and CDR2 SFDVKD. Trimming stripped 11 bases from V and 6 bases from J, with 11 bases between. This CDR3 contains 11 residues. The CDR3 DNA reads as TGTGCCAGGGGGGGCCGGGATACGCAGTATTTT. Protein product: CARGGRDTQYF.

This clonotype has a handful of counts. The chain combines TRBV5-1 with TRBJ2-3; 12 bases are shared with TRBD2. With 4 bases clipped from V and 8 bases from J, the junction kept 11 bases outside the gene matches. The germline V gene has CDR1 SGHRS and CDR2 YFSETQ. The CDR3 sequence is 16 residues long. CDR3 nucleotide sequence: TGCGCCAGCAGCATACGGACTAGCGGGGCCGGAGGTACGCAGTATTTT. Residues: CASSIRTSGAGGTQYF.

This rearrangement joins TRBV20-1 to TRBJ2-5; D gene ambiguous. V was trimmed by 1 base and J by 3 bases, leaving 6 bases between them. CDR1 and CDR2 (germline): DFQATT, SNEGSKA (reference sequence). This CDR3 has 12 amino acids. CDR3 amino acids: CSARGHEETQYF. CDR3 DNA: TGCAGTGCTAGAGGACATGAAGAGACCCAGTACTTC.

In this sample, this clonotype turned up a few times. The V call is TRBV12-3 or TRBV12-4, the J call TRBJ1-3; D gene uncertain. Trimming removed 4 bases from V and 0 bases from J, with 7 bases in between. This CDR3 contains 14 residues. CDR3 loop: CASSWIPSGNTIYF. CDR3 nucleotide sequence: TGTGCCAGCAGTTGGATCCCCTCTGGAAACACCATATATTTT.

Here the CDR3 reads CASSIGQITDTQYF. The DNA of the CDR3 is TGCGCCAGCAGCATCGGACAAATCACAGATACGCAGTATTTT. The V and J genes are TRBV5-1 and TRBJ2-3; D is perhaps TRBD1 (5 bases). V lost 4 bases and J 2 bases, leaving 11 bases between the germline ends. This CDR3 is 14 amino acids long. Germline loops: CDR1 SGHRS, CDR2 YFSETQ.

At least ten counts were recorded for this clonotype. The V gene is TRBV7-6, the J gene TRBJ2-7, with D hard to call. Looked up from germline, CDR1 is SGHVS and CDR2 is FNYEAQ. The CDR3 is 11 amino acids. V lost 2 bases and J 6 bases, leaving 5 bases between the germline ends. The CDR3 spells CASSLNGEQYF. The CDR3 bases are TGTGCCAGCAGCTTAAACGGCGAGCAGTACTTC.

This sequence joins TRBV2 and TRBJ1-1; 8 bases align to TRBD1. CDR1 and CDR2 from the germline V gene are SNHLY and FYNNEI. The CDR3 runs 18 residues. The CDR3 loop is CTCSLAQDRGWDSTEAFF. In nucleotides, the CDR3 is TGTACCTGCAGTTTAGCGCAAGACAGGGGATGGGATAGCACTGAAGCTTTCTTT.

The chain joins TRBV9 to TRBJ1-4; 7 bases fit TRBD1. Germline V gene lookup returns CDR1 SGDLS and CDR2 YYNGEE. The CDR3 consists of 13 residues. J was trimmed by 8 bases and V by 4 bases; bases with no gene match: 5. The CDR3 DNA sequence: TGTGCCAGCAGCCCGGGGACAGCCGAAAAACTGTTTTTT. Translated: CASSPGTAEKLFF.

This chain connects TRBV3-1 to TRBJ2-1; 16 bases align to TRBD2. The CDR3 length is 14 residues. The V gene end was trimmed by 8 bases and the J gene end by 13 bases; junction bases not matched to a gene: 8. Germline CDR1 LGHDT, CDR2 YNNKEL (reference sequence). The CDR3 nucleotides read TGTGCCAGCTCTCCGGGACTAGCGGGGGGGACACAGTTCTTC. Its translation: CASSPGLAGGTQFF.

The chain employs TRBV10-3 and TRBJ2-1; D may be TRBD1 (5 bases). Between the trimmed V and J ends, which lost 4 bases and 3 bases, there was a span of 19 bases. The germline V gene encodes CDR1 ENHRY and CDR2 SYGVKD. This CDR3 contains 17 residues. This CDR3 reads CAISAGWGASIYNEQFF. The CDR3 DNA follows: TGTGCCATCAGTGCCGGTTGGGGCGCAAGCATCTACAATGAGCAGTTCTTC.

The chain uses TRBV3-1 and TRBJ1-1; no reliable D call. Trimming took off 0 bases at V and 1 base at J, with 12 bases between the two ends. CDR1 and CDR2 (germline): LGHDT, YNNKEL (reference sequence). CDR3 size: 16 residues. The CDR3 region is CASSQDFGPSNTEAFF. The CDR3 coding sequence is TGTGCCAGCAGCCAAGATTTTGGACCGTCGAACACTGAAGCTTTCTTT.

The rearrangement joins TRBV13 to TRBJ2-6; 7 nucleotides line up with TRBD1. V was clipped by 3 bases and J by 4 bases; unmatched bases: 3. The germline CDR1 and CDR2 sequences are PRHDT and FYEKMQ (reference sequence). CDR3 size: 15 residues. Written as DNA, the CDR3 is TGTGCCAGCAGCTTGACAGGGTTCGGGGCCAACGTCCTGACTTTC. Translating it yields CASSLTGFGANVLTF.

This clonotype has a handful of counts. CDR3 in amino acids: CASSLSGTGGADTQYF. The CDR3 DNA reads as TGTGCCAGCAGCTTATCCGGGACAGGGGGCGCAGATACGCAGTATTTT. The J gene is TRBJ2-3, the V gene TRBV7-6; 12 bases are a match to TRBD1. Germline-derived CDR1 and CDR2 are SGHVS and FNYEAQ. Trimming cost V 2 bases and J 4 bases; bases outside gene matches: 4. The CDR3 runs to 16 residues.

There are a few counts of this clonotype. V gene TRBV7-2 combines with J gene TRBJ1-1; the D is unclear. In germline, CDR1 is SGHTA, CDR2 FQGNSA. The CDR3 runs 17 residues. The ends were cut back, 5 bases at V and 0 bases at J, with 19 bases in the middle. In DNA form, the CDR3 reads TGTGCCAGCAGCCCCCGGGTCGGACGGCACATGAACACTGAAGCTTTCTTT. This translates into CASSPRVGRHMNTEAFF.

This clonotype was counted a few times. The V call is TRBV4-1, the J call TRBJ2-2, with 8 bases identical to TRBD1. CDR1 MGHRA and CDR2 YSYEKL come from the germline V gene. CDR3 length equals 17 residues. V lost 3 bases to trimming and J lost 7 bases; unmatched junction nucleotides: 13. Written as DNA, the CDR3 is TGCGCCAGCAGCCAGGAGGGTTGGGACAGGACGGTCGGGGAGCTGTTTTTT. Translating it yields CASSQEGWDRTVGELFF.

This clonotype has a handful of counts. The rearrangement uses TRBV7-9 and TRBJ1-1; 7 nucleotides align to TRBD1. V shed 4 bases and J 6 bases; nucleotides not matched to a gene: 14. Germline V gives CDR1 SEHNR, CDR2 FQNEAQ (reference sequence). The CDR3 totals 16 residues. DNA of the CDR3: TGTGCCAGCAGCTCACGCAGGGGGGGGTTGGGGCCTGAAGCTTTCTTT. It yields the protein CASSSRRGGLGPEAFF.